This passage covers 10 T cell receptor beta chains from one sample sequenced in a study of blood T cell repertoires in COVID-19. Assay: immunoSEQ multiplex PCR; the TCRdb copy retains only in-frame clones and omits some. The table shows about 380,000 clones, with over 65% occurring only once. The specimen was peripheral blood. The origin of the receptors is a human donor with acute or convalescent COVID-19. The donor label of this sample is uncertain.

This CDR3 is CASRTVPQETQYF. The CDR3 DNA is TGTGCCAGCAGGACAGTTCCTCAAGAGACCCAGTACTTC. V gene TRBV2 combines with J gene TRBJ2-5; tentative D call: TRBD1 (5 bases). The V and J ends lost 6 bases and 2 bases respectively, with 10 bases between them. Germline values: CDR1 SNHLY, CDR2 FYNNEI. The CDR3 runs 13 residues.

This clone was seen only a few times. The chain links TRBV29-1 to TRBJ1-2; D might be TRBD1 (5 bases). Trimming removed 5 bases at V and 3 bases at J, with 10 bases between. This CDR3 spans 12 amino acids. The germline gives CDR1 SQVTM, CDR2 ANQGSEA. CDR3 region: CSVSRGYYGYTF. The CDR3 region has the DNA TGCAGCGTTTCTCGGGGGTACTATGGCTACACCTTC.

This clone was counted once. The chain joins TRBV21-1 to TRBJ2-3; whether TRBD2, the table's D call, matches the DNA was not checked. TRBV21-1 is marked as a pseudogene. The CDR3 has 16 amino acids. CDR3 loop: CASSKAGGGSTDTQYF. Written as DNA, the CDR3 is TGTGCCAGCAGCAAAGCGGGCGGGGGGAGCACAGATACGCAGTATTTT.

The chain is built from TRBV5-1 and TRBJ2-1; TRBD2 matches at 13 bases. V trimming: 4 bases; J trimming: 8 bases; junction bases outside the gene matches: 9. The CDR3 is 16 amino acids. Per germline, CDR1 SGHRS and CDR2 YFSETQ. The CDR3 bases are TGCGCCAGCAGCCAAACACTAGCGGGAGGGGTCGATGAGCAGTTCTTC. It encodes CASSQTLAGGVDEQFF.

V is TRBV5-6 and J is TRBJ2-7; TRBD2 aligns across 7 bases. Germline assignment: CDR1 SGHDT and CDR2 YYEEEE. The CDR3 sequence is 13 residues long. The J segment lost 4 bases and the V segment lost 0 bases, leaving 1 base of the junction unmatched. CDR3 protein: CASSLVGGYEQYF. For the CDR3, the DNA is TGTGCCAGCAGCTTGGTGGGAGGGTACGAGCAGTACTTC.

The chain links TRBV19 to TRBJ1-2; 8 positions agree with TRBD1. The ends lost 3 bases at V and 8 bases at J; junction bases unmatched: 11. Germline-derived CDR1 and CDR2 are LNHDA and SQIVND (reference sequence). The CDR3 consists of 15 residues. The CDR3 nucleotides are TGTGCCAGTAGTATTCTCCGGGACAGGTCTGCCGGCTACACCTTC. Encoded protein: CASSILRDRSAGYTF.

The chain has TRBV6-1 and TRBJ2-7; TRBD2 matches at 7 bases. The J segment lost 0 bases and the V segment lost 3 bases, leaving 14 bases of the junction unmatched. This CDR3 region has 18 residues. Germline V CDR1 and CDR2: MNHNS, SASEGT. CDR3 sequence: CASSEHQRGGDSSYEQYF. The CDR3 nucleotides read TGTGCCAGCAGTGAGCACCAGCGCGGGGGAGATAGCTCCTACGAGCAGTACTTC.

The chain joins TRBV28 to TRBJ2-7; a possible D gene is TRBD2 (7 bases). The V end lost 7 bases, the J end lost 2 bases, and 15 bases lay between the germline ends. Germline CDR1 and CDR2: MDHEN and SYDVKM. The CDR3 is made up of 14 amino acids. As DNA, the CDR3 is TGTGCCAGCATGAAGGGGGGGATTGCCTACGAGCAGTACTTC. Its protein product is CASMKGGIAYEQYF. Looking up the rest from reference TRBV28 and TRBJ2-7 gives the full variable domain: DVKVTQSSRYLVKRTGEKVFLECVQDMDHENMFWYRQDPGLGLRLIYFSYDVKMKEKGDIPEGYSVSREKKERFSLILESASTNQTSMYLCASMKGGIAYEQYFGPGTRLTVT.

The chain combines TRBV5-4 with TRBJ2-2, with 8 positions matching TRBD2. The V and J ends lost 3 bases and 5 bases, in that order; junction bases with no gene match: 6. From germline, CDR1 is SGHNT and CDR2 YYREEE (reference sequence). The CDR3 runs 15 residues. The CDR3 DNA reads as TGTGCCAGCAGCTGGACTAGCTTTGGGACCGGGGAGCTGTTTTTT. As protein: CASSWTSFGTGELFF.

This clone was recorded a few times. The CDR3 sequence is CASTRTGGLNSPLHF. The CDR3 DNA reads as TGTGCCAGCACCCGGACAGGCGGTCTTAATTCACCCCTCCACTTT. The chain carries TRBV2 and TRBJ1-6, with TRBD1 identical over 7 bases. CDR3 length: 15 amino acids. With 7 bases clipped from V and 6 bases from J, the junction kept 9 bases outside the gene matches. CDR1 is SNHLY, CDR2 FYNNEI, per germline.